This T cell receptor beta chain comes out of a study of CD8+ T cells in alopecia areata (dated by TCRdb to 2017 to 2018). Broadly, across the study: Treated patients were enrolled in an open-label pilot trial of oral tofacitinib at 5 to 10 mg twice daily for moderate-to-severe alopecia areata. Scalp tissue and sorted CD4+ and CD8+ peripheral blood T cells from patchy and totalis/universalis alopecia areata patients and from healthy controls were covered by human TCRbeta sequencing. Scalp clonality was compared among normal scalp (n=4), patchy alopecia areata scalp (n=8), and alopecia totalis/universalis scalp (n=8). Tofacitinib was administered for 6 to 18 months, and 6 months of follow-up off drug were then conducted to assess delayed response and recurrence. Patients on tofacitinib were biopsied at baseline and after 4 and 24 weeks of treatment, and several of the patients also had a later scalp biopsy. To study T cell clonal expansion in alopecia areata, the researchers applied high-throughput TCRbeta sequencing to both the C3H/HeJ mouse model and human patients. Amplification of TCRbeta CDR3 regions was done by immunoSEQ multiplex PCR using 35 Vbeta forward primers and 13 Jbeta reverse primers. RNA came from the PAXgene miRNA kit for fixed scalp, the miRNeasy kit for PBMCs, and the RNeasy kit for mouse skin.

Turning to this clone: The target of this receptor is not known. No base quality information exists; no much larger clone differs at one position.

CDR1 and CDR2, looked up from the germline V gene, are MNHEY and SVGAGI. The CDR3 numbers 13 residues from cysteine through phenylalanine. Just the 39-base CDR3 DNA is kept, in frame starting at base 1. V loses 7 bases, J loses 7 bases, and the germline ends lie 17 bases apart. Summary of the overall study and its limitations: Resident alphabeta T cells in normal human skin are also sequenced, complicating scalp TCR repertoire analysis, unlike mouse skin dominated by gammadelta T cells. Shared TCR sequences between patients were less evident than in mice, which may be partly attributable to HLA diversity in the patient population. Higher clonality and more expanded CD8+ clones were observed in lesional scalp than in normal scalp, particularly in alopecia totalis/universalis, a finding suggestive of antigenic drive.

The library was made by the immunoSEQ multiplex PCR assay. RNA was extracted from all samples and reverse transcribed into cDNA, which served as template for TCR sequencing. First-strand cDNA was synthesized with SuperScript III using a 2:1 mix of oligo-dT and random hexamers. A synthetic immune receptor repertoire was used to gauge amplification bias, and whatever bias remained was removed computationally. In the source study's methods: Raw reads were preprocessed to remove errors, and CDR3 was defined according to IMGT conventions as the region from the conserved cysteine to phenylalanine. Clonality was computed as 1 minus the Shannon entropy, with the entropy normalized by log2 of the number of productive unique TCRs. Whether each scalp clone was CD4 or CD8 was inferred by checking scalp TCRbeta sequences against the CD4 and CD8 repertoires from sorted blood. The immuneACCESS repertoire file appears here via TCRdb, limited to in-frame rearrangements. These files lack a portion of the clones; in checked studies, under half of the deficit traces to unresolved V genes, and the cause of the others is not known. V and J calls and clone size are those listed in that table; D and trimming were worked out from the DNA. The sample table records about 190,000 clones; around 50% of these occur just once. 14% to 15% of the sample is taken by the ten largest.

The time point label, read with the paper, signifies: baseline before oral tofacitinib. From alopecia areata patients, peripheral blood was collected along with lesional scalp punch biopsies. PBMCs were separated by density centrifugation and stained for CD3, CD4 and CD8, after which CD4+ and CD8+ T cells were sorted on a FACSAria. This chain joins TRBV6-5 to TRBJ2-7, and perhaps TRBD1 as D gene, on 7 matching bases. This clonotype was sampled from a human donor with alopecia areata. Sequencing was performed on CD4+ T cells sorted from blood, taken at week 0. The CDR3 amino acid sequence is: CASTTRGGGEQYF. The DNA sequence follows: TGTGCCAGCACGACTAGAGGGGGCGGGGAGCAGTACTTC.